This passage covers 22 T cell receptor beta chains from one sample sequenced in a study of CD8+CD57+ T cells in acquired aplastic anemia. TCR beta VDJ and CDR3 were profiled, and genomic DNA was the template. Each CDR3 protein gets one entry after TCRdb re-called the reads with MiXCR. The table lists 150,000 to 200,000 distinct CDR3 sequences, approximately 40% of them singletons, with around 0.96% in the top ten. The specimen was sorted CD4+, CD8+, or CD8+CD57+ T cells (not recorded which) from PBMCs. Receptors were obtained from a human donor in good health.

To note about this clonotype: A read error may be the cause here, since a much bigger clone is one base away. It is likely a read error, because the conserved phenylalanine at the end of the CDR3 is missing. The V call is TRBV10-3, the J call TRBJ2-3; D may be TRBD1 or TRBD2 (6 bases each). The germline V gene encodes CDR1 ENHRY and CDR2 SYGVKD. The CDR3 sequence is 16 residues long. CDR3 protein: CASSYKGGGSTDTQYL. The CDR3 DNA reads TGTGCCAGCAGTTATAAGGGGGGCGGTTCTACAGATACGCAGTATCTT.

V is TRBV27 and J is TRBJ2-7; weak D call: TRBD2 (7 bases). Trimming cost V 2 bases and J 7 bases, with 18 bases left between them. This CDR3 has 15 amino acids. Germline values: CDR1 MNHEY, CDR2 SMNVEV (reference sequence). As DNA, the CDR3 is TGTGCCAGCAGTTTAGGACTAGGGGGGAAGGGGGAGCAGTACTTC. It translates to CASSLGLGGKGEQYF.

This clonotype appeared many times. The rearrangement uses TRBV10-3 and TRBJ1-6; perhaps TRBD1 as D (5 bases). The length of the CDR3 is 11 residues. The ends were cut back, 10 bases at V and 7 bases at J, with 8 bases in the middle. CDR1 is ENHRY and CDR2 is SYGVKD in the germline V gene. CDR3 nucleotide sequence: TGTGCCACCAGGGAAAATTCACCCCTCCACTTT. Residues: CATRENSPLHF.

There are many counts of this clonotype. The CDR3 nucleotides are TGCAGTGCTAGAGACCACTCGGACAGTCCACCCCTCCACTTT. This gives the protein CSARDHSDSPPLHF. This chain links TRBV20-1 with TRBJ1-6; weak D call: TRBD1 (6 bases). Germline V gene data show CDR1 as DFQATT and CDR2 as SNEGSKA (reference sequence). CDR3 length: 14 residues. Trimming removed 0 bases at V and 11 bases at J, with 14 bases between.

This clonotype is medium-sized (0.01 to 0.1%). V usage is TRBV20-1 and J usage is TRBJ2-7; D possibly corresponds to TRBD1 (5 bases). V was pared by 6 bases and J by 4 bases, with 16 bases between. The CDR3 totals 13 residues. Germline V gene sequence: CDR1 DFQATT, CDR2 SNEGSKA (reference sequence). The CDR3 nucleotides read TGCAGTGCAGAGAGGACACACACATACGAGCAGTACTTC. The encoded protein is CSAERTHTYEQYF.

Of note for this clonotype: A much larger clone differs from this one at a single base, so this may be a read error. The chain is built from TRBV2 and TRBJ1-1, with D unclear. This CDR3 region has 13 residues. The V gene's germline CDR1 is SNHLY and CDR2 FYNNEI. The V gene lost 2 bases and the J gene lost 0 bases, with 4 bases spanning the gap. CDR3 residues: CASSERLNTEAFF. In nucleotides, the CDR3 is TGTGCCAGCAGTGAAAGGCTGAACACTGAAGCTTTCTTT. The full variable domain, in which reference TRBV2 and TRBJ1-1 provide the parts outside the CDR3, is EPEVTQTPSHQVTQMGQEVILRCVPISNHLYFYWYRQILGQKVEFLVSFYNNEISEKSEIFDDQFSVERPDGSNFTLKIRSTKLEDSAMYFCASSERLNTEAFFGQGTRLTVV.

The chain has TRBV25-1 and TRBJ2-3; TRBD1 or TRBD2 may be the D gene (6 bases each). The CDR3 is made up of 15 amino acids. Germline CDR1 is MGHDK and CDR2 is SYGVNS. V lost 8 bases and J 1 base, leaving 16 bases between the germline ends. The CDR3 reads CASRSRGQGTDTQYF. The CDR3 nucleotides are TGTGCCAGCCGGTCCCGGGGGCAGGGCACAGATACGCAGTATTTT.

This clonotype was recorded once. This chain connects TRBV24-1 to TRBJ2-6; D gene ambiguous. The CDR3 is 13 amino acids. From germline, CDR1 is KGHDR and CDR2 SFDVKD. V dropped 7 bases and J dropped 3 bases, with 6 bases sitting between them. The CDR3 loop is CATSEDGANVLTF. The CDR3 coding sequence is TGTGCCACCAGCGAGGATGGGGCCAACGTCCTGACTTTC.

The J gene is TRBJ2-7, the V gene TRBV10-3; 7 positions agree with TRBD1. With V trimmed by 3 bases and J by 5 bases, 7 bases remained unmatched. This CDR3 contains 14 residues. CDR1 and CDR2 from the germline V gene are ENHRY and SYGVKD. The CDR3 coding sequence is TGTGCCATCAGTGACCAGGGGGTTCTAAACGAGCAGTACTTC. Protein product: CAISDQGVLNEQYF.

This clonotype was seen many times. The chain employs TRBV20-1 and TRBJ2-1; D may be TRBD1 (5 bases). This CDR3 region has 16 residues. Germline lookup yields CDR1 DFQATT and CDR2 SNEGSKA (reference sequence). V lost 0 bases and J lost 7, with 19 bases in between. CDR3: CSARDLGQGVGNEQFF. The CDR3, as DNA: TGCAGTGCTAGAGATCTAGGTCAGGGCGTGGGGAATGAGCAGTTCTTC.

In its sample, this clonotype was seen once. The junction differs from germline at one of its ends, possibly a read error. J is TRBJ2-3 and V is TRBV29-1, with TRBD1 identical over 9 bases. The CDR3 length is 14 residues. In germline, CDR1 is SQVTM, CDR2 ANQGSEA. The CDR3 bases are TGCAGCGCCGCCTTGGGACAGGGAACGGATACGCGGTATTTT. This encodes CSAALGQGTDTRYF.

The chain combines TRBV10-3 with TRBJ2-7; TRBD2 agrees at 13 bases. Germline CDR1 and CDR2: ENHRY and SYGVKD. The CDR3 sequence is 18 residues long. After removal of 0 bases from V and 5 bases from J, the junction contained 10 bases not matched to a gene. Written as DNA, the CDR3 is TGTGCCATCAGTGAGTCTGGAACTAGCGGGGGGGCGGCGGACGAGCAGTACTTC. Residues: CAISESGTSGGAADEQYF.

The gene calls are TRBV10-3 and TRBJ2-1; D remains ambiguous. This CDR3 is built from 12 residues. The V and J ends lost 1 base and 3 bases respectively, with 1 base between them. Germline CDR1 ENHRY, CDR2 SYGVKD. The CDR3 DNA sequence: TGTGCCATCAGTGAGTACTACAATGAGCAGTTCTTC. Translation gives CAISEYYNEQFF.

This clonotype was counted at least ten times. The genes are TRBV20-1 and TRBJ2-7; a possible D gene is TRBD2 (6 bases). The germline CDR1 and CDR2 sequences are DFQATT and SNEGSKA (reference sequence). The CDR3 loop spans 13 amino acids. The ends were cut back, 8 bases at V and 6 bases at J, with 20 bases in the middle. The CDR3, as DNA: TGCAGTTCCCGTCCAGGGACTCACGGCGAGCAGTACTTC. The encoded protein is CSSRPGTHGEQYF.

In its sample, this clonotype was seen many times. The chain recombines TRBV5-1 with TRBJ2-1; 7 bases are shared with TRBD2. This CDR3 has 16 residues. Germline-derived CDR1 and CDR2 are SGHRS and YFSETQ. V trimming: 4 bases; J trimming: 2 bases; junction bases outside the gene matches: 9. The CDR3 nucleotides read TGCGCCAGCAGCCCGGACGCGGGACTAACCTACAATGAGCAGTTCTTC. The encoded protein is CASSPDAGLTYNEQFF.

This clonotype showed up many times. The chain couples TRBV19 to TRBJ2-1; 13 bases map to TRBD2. J gave up 14 bases and V 5 bases, and 6 bases lay outside the gene matches. Germline V lookup: CDR1 LNHDA, CDR2 SQIVND (reference sequence). The CDR3 loop spans 13 amino acids. The CDR3 is CASSPGTSGKEFF. The CDR3 DNA follows: TGTGCCAGTAGTCCCGGGACTAGCGGGAAGGAGTTCTTC.

This clonotype was seen at least ten times. The chain employs TRBV7-2 and TRBJ2-7; 8 positions match TRBD1. Trimming at V came to 0 bases and at J to 7 bases, leaving 8 bases not matched to a gene. This CDR3 comprises 15 residues. Germline CDR1 and CDR2: SGHTA and FQGNSA. This chain's CDR3 is CASSLAPQGAGEQYF. CDR3 sequence (DNA): TGTGCCAGCAGCTTAGCACCTCAGGGGGCCGGGGAGCAGTACTTC.

Notes on this clonotype: Being one base from a much bigger clone, this may be a read error. V usage is TRBV20-1 and J usage is TRBJ1-4, with D possibly TRBD1 on 5 matching bases. CDR3 size: 11 residues. The V gene's germline CDR1 is DFQATT and CDR2 SNEGSKA (reference sequence). The V end was cut by 6 bases, the J end by 11 bases, with 13 bases between. The CDR3 region is CSADARGKLFF. Written as DNA, the CDR3 is TGCAGTGCCGATGCCCGGGGGAAACTGTTTTTT.

This clonotype was counted many times. The V gene is TRBV19, the J gene TRBJ2-1; 10 nucleotides agree with TRBD1. There are 18 residues in the CDR3. V lost 4 bases and J lost 3; bases outside the gene matches: 12. Looked up from germline, CDR1 is LNHDA and CDR2 is SQIVND (reference sequence). The CDR3 DNA reads TGTGCCAGTAGTAGACCAGTTGTAGGGACAGGGGTCTACAATGAGCAGTTCTTC. It codes for CASSRPVVGTGVYNEQFF.

A note on this clonotype: The junction and the germline gene differ at one end; a read error may be behind it. The chain links TRBV10-3 to TRBJ1-1, with 10 bases aligning to TRBD1. The CDR3 contains 12 residues. Germline V gives CDR1 ENHRY, CDR2 SYGVKD. This CDR3 is CVISGTGEEAFF. The CDR3 region has the DNA TGTGTCATCAGTGGGACAGGGGAAGAAGCTTTCTTT.

At least ten counts were recorded for this clonotype. The chain links TRBV4-2 to TRBJ2-2; 11 nucleotides agree with TRBD2. CDR1 is LGHNA, CDR2 YNFKEQ, per germline. V was pared by 3 bases and J by 4 bases, with 4 bases of the junction left unmatched. This CDR3 contains 16 residues. The CDR3 coding sequence is TGTGCCAGCAGCCATCCTACTAGCGGGGGCACCGGGGAGCTGTTTTTT. This sequence encodes CASSHPTSGGTGELFF.

There are many counts of this clonotype. The chain combines TRBV2 with TRBJ1-1, with D possibly being TRBD1 (5 bases). The CDR3 spans 14 residues. The V gene's germline CDR1 is SNHLY and CDR2 FYNNEI. Between the trimmed V and J ends, which lost 4 bases and 0 bases, there was a span of 9 bases. The CDR3 loop reads CASSGQPMNTEAFF. In DNA, the CDR3 is TGTGCCAGCAGTGGACAGCCCATGAACACTGAAGCTTTCTTT.